Listed below are T cell receptor beta chains from one sample, sequenced in a study of blood T cell repertoires in COVID-19. Using immunoSEQ multiplex PCR, the repertoire was profiled, and TCRdb retains in-frame clones only, with some absent. The sample yields roughly 410,000 clones, around 89% seen once. Specimen: peripheral blood. The receptors come from a woman aged 40 to 49 with COVID-19, enrolled during active disease. Both conserved end residues are part of each CDR3. Fields, in order: clone size, V gene, D gene, J gene, CDR3 length, CDR3 protein, CDR3 DNA. D genes are given only for firm matches. The size field is filled for only some rows; it gives once, few, many or a size class.

-,TRBV10-3,-,TRBJ1-5,13,CAIRPGWDQPQHF,TGTGCCATCAGGCCAGGGTGGGATCAGCCCCAGCATTTT
-,TRBV2,TRBD2,TRBJ2-1,14,CASSAREGYNEQFF,TGTGCCAGCAGTGCCCGGGAGGGATACAATGAGCAGTTCTTC
-,TRBV7-9,TRBD1,TRBJ1-4,15,CASSSRTGGNEKLFF,TGTGCCAGCAGTTCTAGGACAGGTGGCAATGAAAAACTGTTTTTT
few,TRBV6-6,TRBD1,TRBJ1-5,14,CASTETGGHQPQHF,TGTGCCAGCACCGAGACAGGGGGCCATCAGCCCCAGCATTTT
-,TRBV7-3,-,TRBJ1-1,14,CASSLTGGDTEAFF,TGTGCCAGCAGCTTAACAGGGGGTGATACTGAAGCTTTCTTT
-,TRBV11-1,-,TRBJ1-1,12,CASSRGTLGAFF,TGTGCCAGCAGCCGCGGGACCCTAGGAGCTTTCTTT
-,TRBV11-3,-,TRBJ1-1,13,CASSFRGNTEAFF,TGTGCCAGCAGCTTCCGGGGGAACACTGAAGCTTTCTTT
-,TRBV6-6,-,TRBJ2-3,14,CASSPGGSQNTQYF,TGTGCCAGCAGCCCCGGAGGATCACAGAATACGCAGTATTTT
-,TRBV13,-,TRBJ1-5,12,CASSFGDQPQHF,TGTGCCAGCAGCTTCGGGGATCAGCCCCAGCATTTT
once,TRBV7-2,-,TRBJ1-2,16,CASSPRRSQGGYGYTF,TGTGCCAGCAGCCCACGACGCTCCCAGGGAGGCTATGGCTACACCTTC
-,TRBV4-3,TRBD1,TRBJ1-2,16,CASSLHRDRSNYGYTF,TGCGCCAGCAGCTTGCACCGGGACAGGTCTAACTATGGCTACACCTTC
once,TRBV11-2,TRBD1,TRBJ1-2,17,CASSLDLGQGGNYGYTF,TGTGCCAGCAGCTTAGATCTGGGACAGGGGGGGAACTATGGCTACACCTTC
-,TRBV6-5,-,TRBJ1-1,15,CASSYLGRMNTEAFF,TGTGCCAGCAGTTACTTGGGCAGGATGAACACTGAAGCTTTCTTT
few,TRBV30,-,TRBJ2-2,14,CAWSLTRGTGELFF,TGTGCCTGGAGTCTAACACGAGGCACCGGGGAGCTGTTTTTT
once,TRBV9,TRBD2,TRBJ2-1,15,CASSGDGLVLDEQFF,TGTGCCAGCAGCGGGGATGGACTAGTTCTCGATGAGCAGTTCTTC
-,TRBV24-1,-,TRBJ2-3,17,CATSDLGPGRIPDTQYF,TGTGCCACCAGTGATTTGGGACCGGGAAGGATACCAGATACGCAGTATTTT
-,TRBV28,TRBD1,TRBJ1-2,14,CASRPATGVGGYTF,TGTGCCAGCAGACCAGCGACAGGGGTTGGTGGCTACACCTTC